The clone carrying this TCR beta chain was seen a few times. MiXCR, run by TCRdb on the RT-PCR reads, gives a single entry per CDR3 protein. The repertoire consists of roughly 960,000 distinct CDR3 sequences, with around 17% occurring once and the leading ten covering 5% to 7.5%. The data are from a study of patients and donors after allogeneic stem cell transplantation. Germline V gives CDR1 SGHVS, CDR2 FNYEAQ. The junction had 11 bases not matched to a gene; V was cut back by 4 bases and J by 9 bases. The CDR3 is 15 residues long. The sequenced sample consisted of blood, either unsorted or a sorted T cell fraction (not recorded which). This chain connects TRBV7-6 to TRBJ1-3; 8 bases fit TRBD1. The clonotype was recovered from a human donor who was either an allogeneic HSCT recipient or a stem cell or donor lymphocyte infusion donor (not recorded which). It is not recorded whose cells these are; they may come from a transplant donor. The CDR3 region is CASSSQDRDGGTIYF. The DNA of the CDR3 is TGTGCCAGCAGCTCCCAGGACAGGGACGGAGGCACCATATATTTT.